This T cell receptor (beta chain) was captured in a study of cytomegalovirus exposure and HLA in healthy donors. General study findings and limits: It was likely that a cluster of highly shared sequence variants was a sequencing artifact.

The PCR made use of 60 Vbeta and 13 Jbeta primers. Profiling relied on immunoSEQ multiplex PCR, and the TCRdb table lists in-frame clones only, not all of them. The sample records about 180,000 clones, about 80% being singletons. All donors participated as healthy donors of bone marrow. With regard to this clone: Its antigen is still unknown.

Germline values: CDR1 SGHVS, CDR2 FQNEAQ. This CDR3 is built from 16 residues. Trimming took 0 bases from V and 9 from J; bases not matched to a gene: 9. This receptor was identified in a middle-aged man in good health and CMV-seronegative. The sample comprised PBMCs. The chain recombines TRBV7-8 with TRBJ2-4; TRBD2 matches 9 bases. This chain's CDR3 is CASSLAQAGGGRIQYF. In nucleotides, the CDR3 is TGTGCCAGCAGCTTAGCTCAAGCGGGAGGAGGGCGCATTCAGTACTTC.